Each of the 23 T cell receptor beta chains below was sequenced from the same sample in a study of blood T cell repertoires in COVID-19. Some clones are missing from TCRdb's copy, which holds only in-frame ones; the method was immunoSEQ multiplex PCR. The sample includes approximately 220,000 clones, 81% of them seen just once. Sequencing was performed on peripheral blood. Receptor source: an elderly woman with acute or convalescent COVID-19.

The genes are TRBV5-1 and TRBJ1-2, with a weak D call TRBD1 (6 bases). The CDR3 loop spans 15 amino acids. V was clipped by 0 bases and J by 6 bases, with 15 bases between them. Germline CDR1 SGHRS, CDR2 YFSETQ. Here the CDR3 DNA reads TGCGCCAGCAGCTTGGACGGGGGGGGCAGCAATGGCTACACCTTC. It specifies CASSLDGGGSNGYTF.

The chain recombines TRBV2 with TRBJ2-4; TRBD1 might be the D (5 bases). The CDR3 has 17 residues. Germline V gene sequence: CDR1 SNHLY, CDR2 FYNNEI. V gave up 5 bases and J gave up 5 bases, with 22 bases separating them. The CDR3: CASSSRGGAEAQNIQYF. CDR3 bases: TGTGCCAGCAGTTCAAGGGGTGGGGCAGAGGCCCAAAACATTCAGTACTTC.

This chain joins TRBV5-1 and TRBJ2-5; 10 bases are a match to TRBD2. CDR1 and CDR2 (germline): SGHRS, YFSETQ. After removal of 6 bases from V and 4 bases from J, the junction contained 6 bases not matched to a gene. The CDR3 runs 14 residues. The CDR3 DNA follows: TGCGCCAGCACCCAAGCGGGGGGGAGAGAGACCCAGTACTTC. Translated, it gives CASTQAGGRETQYF.

The gene calls are TRBV18 and TRBJ1-1; D ambiguous. The CDR3 sequence is 12 residues long. Looked up from germline, CDR1 is KGHSH and CDR2 is LQKENI. Deletions cut 1 base from V and 7 bases from J, with 7 bases between. As DNA, the CDR3 is TGTGCCAGCTCACCACAGAGGGATGAAGCTTTCTTT. This encodes CASSPQRDEAFF.

This chain joins TRBV5-8 and TRBJ2-5; 8 nucleotides align to TRBD1. CDR3 length equals 14 residues. CDR1 is SGHTS and CDR2 is YDEGEE in the germline V gene. Trimming took 2 bases from V and 5 from J; bases not matched to a gene: 5. CDR3 in amino acids: CASSFWTGRETQYF. CDR3 nucleotide sequence: TGTGCCAGCAGCTTCTGGACAGGGCGGGAGACCCAGTACTTC.

This sequence joins TRBV20-1 and TRBJ2-2; D is perhaps TRBD2 (6 bases). V was clipped by 5 bases and J by 12 bases, with 13 bases between them. Germline CDR1 DFQATT, CDR2 SNEGSKA (reference sequence). This CDR3 spans 11 amino acids. The CDR3: CSARTEGKLFF. CDR3 DNA: TGCAGTGCTCGGACGGAGGGGAAGCTGTTTTTT.

The V call is TRBV10-3, the J call TRBJ1-3; D uncertain. The V end lost 3 bases, the J end lost 0 bases, and 9 bases lay between the germline ends. Germline V gene sequence: CDR1 ENHRY, CDR2 SYGVKD. The CDR3 runs to 15 residues. CDR3: CAISDNSRSGNTIYF. The CDR3 bases are TGTGCCATCAGTGATAACAGTCGCTCTGGAAACACCATATATTTT.

The chain carries TRBV7-3 and TRBJ2-1, with D possibly matching TRBD2 (5 bases). CDR1 SGHTA and CDR2 FQGTGA come from the germline V gene. The CDR3 runs 17 residues. The V end was cut by 2 bases, the J end by 7 bases, with 21 bases between. The CDR3: CASSLSGIKDSNNEQFF. CDR3 coding DNA: TGTGCCAGCAGCTTATCTGGGATAAAGGACTCGAATAATGAGCAGTTCTTC.

The chain couples TRBV9 to TRBJ2-2, with a weak D call TRBD1 (5 bases). Germline loops: CDR1 SGDLS, CDR2 YYNGEE. The CDR3 loop spans 12 amino acids. V was shortened by 7 bases and J by 1 base, with 5 bases between the two germline ends. CDR3 in DNA: TGTGCCAGCGGACAGAACACCGGGGAGCTGTTTTTT. It encodes CASGQNTGELFF.

The rearrangement links TRBV4-1 to TRBJ1-4; D may be TRBD1 (5 bases). There are 15 residues in the CDR3. Trimming removed 1 base at V and 3 bases at J, with 9 bases between. CDR1 is MGHRA and CDR2 is YSYEKL in the germline V gene. CDR3 DNA: TGCGCCAGCAGCCAAGGCGCAGGGTCTAATGAAAAACTGTTTTTT. Its translation: CASSQGAGSNEKLFF.

The chain is built from TRBV19 and TRBJ2-5; 9 bases align to TRBD2. CDR3 length equals 16 residues. V was clipped by 1 base and J by 4 bases; unmatched bases: 7. The germline V gene has CDR1 LNHDA and CDR2 SQIVND (reference sequence). The CDR3, as DNA: TGTGCCAGTAGTATAGGAGGCGGGAGGGCCGGAGAGACCCAGTACTTC. It specifies CASSIGGGRAGETQYF.

The V gene is TRBV7-2, the J gene TRBJ2-1; 13 bases are a match to TRBD2. Trimming at V came to 2 bases and at J to 12 bases, leaving 10 bases not matched to a gene. The V gene's germline CDR1 is SGHTA and CDR2 FQGNSA. This CDR3 is built from 16 residues. For the CDR3, the DNA is TGTGCCAGCAGCTTAACCGGGACTAGCGGGACCAGTGGGCAGTTCTTC. Protein product: CASSLTGTSGTSGQFF.

This chain joins TRBV5-6 and TRBJ2-7; 9 bases match TRBD1. The CDR3 length is 15 residues. Germline V gene sequence: CDR1 SGHDT, CDR2 YYEEEE. The J segment lost 0 bases and the V segment lost 3 bases, leaving 4 bases of the junction unmatched. This CDR3 is CASSWGTGISYEQYF. CDR3 DNA: TGTGCCAGCAGCTGGGGGACAGGGATCTCCTACGAGCAGTACTTC. The full variable domain, completed using reference TRBV5-6 and TRBJ2-7, is DAGVTQSPTHLIKTRGQQVTLRCSPKSGHDTVSWYQQALGQGPQFIFQYYEEEERQRGNFPDRFSGHQFPNYSSELNVNALLLGDSALYLCASSWGTGISYEQYFGPGTRLTVT.

This clone has more than one count but fewer than ten. This chain links TRBV20-1 with TRBJ1-1, with 9 bases matching TRBD1. In germline, CDR1 is DFQATT, CDR2 SNEGSKA (reference sequence). V was pared by 3 bases and J by 11 bases, with 1 base of the junction left unmatched. The CDR3 contains 10 residues. In nucleotides, the CDR3 is TGCAGTGCTAGGGACAGGGGCGCTTTCTTT. Amino acid sequence: CSARDRGAFF.

V is TRBV7-5 and J is TRBJ2-7; no DNA check was done on the table's D call, TRBD1. TRBV7-5 is flagged as a pseudogene. The CDR3 is 17 residues long. The CDR3 protein is CVRSLNPDRTFRNEQYF. The CDR3 DNA sequence: TGTGTCAGAAGCTTAAACCCCGACAGGACCTTCAGGAACGAGCAGTACTTC.

The V gene is TRBV12-5, the J gene TRBJ2-5; a weak D match, TRBD2 (6 bases). The V end lost 5 bases, the J end lost 7 bases, and 14 bases lay between the germline ends. CDR1 is LGHNT and CDR2 is FRNRAP in the germline V gene. The CDR3 covers 13 residues. The chain's CDR3 is CASGREPGATQYF. The CDR3 coding sequence is TGTGCTAGTGGTCGGGAGCCGGGAGCGACCCAGTACTTC.

The chain uses TRBV10-3 and TRBJ2-6, with a weak D call TRBD1 (7 bases). The CDR3 has 15 amino acids. In germline, CDR1 is ENHRY, CDR2 SYGVKD. The V end lost 8 bases, the J end lost 0 bases, and 11 bases lay between the germline ends. In nucleotides, the CDR3 is TGTGCCATCGGAGGGGGCGACTCTGGGGCCAACGTCCTGACTTTC. It encodes CAIGGGDSGANVLTF.

The rearrangement joins TRBV7-2 to TRBJ2-2; D possibly corresponds to TRBD2 (7 bases). V was cut by 3 bases and J by 4 bases, with 12 bases left in between. From germline, CDR1 is SGHTA and CDR2 FQGNSA. There are 15 residues in the CDR3. The DNA for the CDR3 is TGTGCCAGCAGCTTGGGGGGGGCGGGCACCGGGGAGCTGTTTTTT. Translation: CASSLGGAGTGELFF.

The sample holds one count of this clone. The rearrangement uses TRBV9 and TRBJ2-5; 9 bases agree with TRBD2. CDR3 size: 17 residues. Germline CDR1 and CDR2: SGDLS and YYNGEE. The ends lost 3 bases at V and 4 bases at J; junction bases unmatched: 13. The CDR3 DNA sequence: TGTGCCAGCAGCGCCGGGGGAGCTAGCGGGGACACAGAGACCCAGTACTTC. This codes for CASSAGGASGDTETQYF.

The chain employs TRBV25-1 and TRBJ1-2; no definite D call. This CDR3 has 14 amino acids. Germline V lookup: CDR1 MGHDK, CDR2 SYGVNS. Trimming removed 4 bases from V and 4 bases from J, with 13 bases in between. In nucleotides, the CDR3 is TGTGCCAGCAGTGCCTCCGTGGCCCGCTATGGCTACACCTTC. This sequence encodes CASSASVARYGYTF.

The chain carries TRBV3-1 (or the pseudogene TRBV3-2) and TRBJ2-3; TRBD2 matches 7 bases. This CDR3 region has 16 residues. Trimming took 1 base from V and 5 from J; bases not matched to a gene: 9. Germline loops: CDR1 LGHDT, CDR2 YNNKEL (reference sequence). The chain's CDR3 is CASSQVGGGGIDTQYF. The DNA for the CDR3 is TGTGCCAGCAGCCAAGTGGGGGGGGGAGGAATAGATACGCAGTATTTT.

The J gene is TRBJ1-2, the V gene TRBV6-2 or TRBV6-3; 9 bases map to TRBD1. Germline CDR1 MNHEY, CDR2 SVGEGT. The CDR3 totals 14 residues. The V gene end was trimmed by 4 bases and the J gene end by 2 bases; junction bases not matched to a gene: 2. DNA of the CDR3: TGTGCCAGCAGTTCCGGGACAGGGAACTATGGCTACACCTTC. It translates to CASSSGTGNYGYTF.

This clone was counted once. The J gene is TRBJ2-7, the V gene TRBV3-1 (or the pseudogene TRBV3-2), with 7 nucleotides matching TRBD1. There are 14 residues in the CDR3. The germline V gene has CDR1 LGHDT and CDR2 YNNKEL (reference sequence). The ends lost 1 base at V and 4 bases at J; junction bases unmatched: 4. The CDR3: CASSQAQGPYEQYF. CDR3 DNA sequence: TGTGCCAGCAGCCAAGCACAGGGGCCGTACGAGCAGTACTTC.